This T cell receptor (beta chain) was obtained from a study of naive and memory T cell subsets. Study-wide points: Possibly reflecting memory cells re-expressing CD45RA, a few larger clonotypes occurred in naive repertoires, especially CD8. Expression changes during T cell differentiation may affect RNA-based TCR counts. There was no ground truth to check naive and memory subset results.

A few counts support this clonotype. Its antigen remains unknown. The beta constant-region primer was an equimolar mix of two oligonucleotides covering TRBC1 and TRBC2. The ligated cDNA underwent four PCR rounds using SP2 and nested alpha and beta constant-region primers. TCRdb used MiXCR to reprocess the UMI-ligation and nested PCR reads, holding one entry per CDR3 protein. In the table there are 130,000 to 150,000 distinct CDR3 sequences, about 20% of which are singletons. CD4 T cells were positively selected, then CD8 T cells from the CD4-negative fraction. This receptor was obtained from a human donor in good health. Sequenced material: naive CD4+ T cells from blood.

The CDR3 loop reads CASSQMWQRLGAYEQYF. CDR3 in DNA: TGTGCCAGCAGCCAGATGTGGCAGCGGCTCGGGGCCTACGAGCAGTACTTC. V gene TRBV4-2 combines with J gene TRBJ2-7, with D perhaps matching TRBD2 (5 bases). The CDR3 has 17 amino acids. CDR1 and CDR2 from the germline V gene are LGHNA and YNFKEQ. The V end lost 3 bases, the J end lost 2 bases, and 20 bases lay between the germline ends.